The entry below gives a single TCR beta chain sequence along with its context. These data come from a study of response to subunit inactivated influenza vaccine. TCRdb re-analysed the RT-PCR reads in MiXCR, keeping a single row per CDR3 protein. Of approximately 500,000 distinct CDR3 sequences listed, 11% to 15% were seen once; the top ten hold 11%. This CDR3 contains 14 residues. V was clipped by 6 bases and J by 5 bases, with 16 bases between them. Per the germline V gene, CDR1 is MNHEY and CDR2 is SMNVEV (reference sequence). This sample comprised PBMCs from blood, obtained roughly 13 days after vaccination. This chain connects TRBV27 to TRBJ1-2; maybe TRBD1 (6 bases). This sequence was found in a man between 50 and 59 years old who received an inactivated influenza vaccine. The CDR3 is CASSIGGLGYGYTF. The CDR3 DNA sequence: TGTGCCAGCAGCATAGGGGGGCTAGGGTATGGCTACACCTTC.